The 16 T cell receptor beta chains listed next were all sequenced from one sample in a study of T cell responses to AZD1222 COVID-19 vaccine. The repertoire was sequenced with immunoSEQ multiplex PCR; TCRdb's copy has only in-frame clones and lacks some. The data show around 140,000 clones, 92% seen once. Sequencing used peripheral blood, obtained on day 0 of AZD1222 vaccination. All receptors come from an adult in good health.

This clone was seen a handful of times. The chain couples TRBV5-5 to TRBJ2-1; the D gene is possibly TRBD2 (6 bases). The CDR3 has 13 residues. Deletions cut 3 bases from V and 6 bases from J, with 10 bases between. The germline V gene has CDR1 SGHKS and CDR2 YYEKEE (reference sequence). In nucleotides, the CDR3 is TGTGCCAGCAGCTCGCTCGGGAGCAATGAGCAGTTCTTC. This encodes CASSSLGSNEQFF.

This clone was seen just once. This chain joins TRBV7-3 and TRBJ2-5; D is perhaps TRBD2 (6 bases). With 5 bases removed from V and 1 base from J, the gap between germline ends came to 11 bases. CDR1 is SGHTA, CDR2 FQGTGA, per germline. The CDR3 is 14 residues long. The CDR3 sequence is CASSLEGIQETQYF. DNA for the CDR3: TGTGCCAGCAGCCTGGAGGGGATCCAAGAGACCCAGTACTTC.

This chain connects TRBV28 to TRBJ1-2; no definite D call. The CDR3 extends over 13 amino acids. Trimming took 3 bases from V and 7 from J, leaving 12 bases between them. The germline V gene encodes CDR1 MDHEN and CDR2 SYDVKM. In DNA form, the CDR3 reads TGTGCCAGCAGTTTCGGGGAAGGTGGTGGCTACACCTTC. Its translation: CASSFGEGGGYTF.

The CDR3 DNA reads as TGTGCCAGTAGTATAGGCACAGGGCAGACTAATTCACCCCTCCACTTT. Protein sequence: CASSIGTGQTNSPLHF. The chain has TRBV19 and TRBJ1-6, with a tentative D call TRBD1 (6 bases). With 1 base removed from V and 6 bases from J, the gap between germline ends came to 13 bases. The CDR3 length is 16 residues. Germline CDR1 is LNHDA and CDR2 is SQIVND (reference sequence).

The gene calls are TRBV9 and TRBJ2-1; maybe TRBD1 (6 bases). V was trimmed by 2 bases and J by 3 bases, leaving 9 bases between them. From germline, CDR1 is SGDLS and CDR2 YYNGEE. The length of the CDR3 is 14 residues. The chain's CDR3 is CASSVGTSYNEQFF. CDR3 sequence (DNA): TGTGCCAGCAGCGTCGGGACAAGCTACAATGAGCAGTTCTTC.

V and J are TRBV7-2 and TRBJ2-1, with 9 bases identical to TRBD1. The V gene's germline CDR1 is SGHTA and CDR2 FQGNSA. Unmatched junction bases numbered 2, after V lost 8 bases and J lost 6 bases. The CDR3 sequence is 12 residues long. In nucleotides, the CDR3 is TGTGCCAGCGGGACAGGGACCAATGAGCAGTTCTTC. It specifies CASGTGTNEQFF.

The chain carries TRBV6-2 or TRBV6-3 and TRBJ1-2; D gene ambiguous. Trimming removed 5 bases at V and 1 base at J, with 8 bases between. The germline CDR1 and CDR2 sequences are MNHEY and SVGEGT. This CDR3 is built from 13 residues. The chain's CDR3 is CASSLIINYGYTF. CDR3 nucleotides: TGTGCCAGCAGTCTCATTATTAACTATGGCTACACCTTC.

In its sample, this clone was seen once. The J gene is TRBJ1-3, the V gene TRBV6-5; perhaps TRBD1 as D (6 bases). This CDR3 comprises 15 residues. Germline-derived CDR1 and CDR2 are MNHEY and SVGAGI. V was pared by 7 bases and J by 0 bases, with 13 bases between. CDR3 DNA: TGTGCCAGCAAAGGGGGAATTTACTCTGGAAACACCATATATTTT. Protein: CASKGGIYSGNTIYF.

Here the CDR3 reads CATSGGNEQFF. CDR3 bases: TGTGCCACCAGTGGTGGGAATGAGCAGTTCTTC. The rearrangement uses TRBV24-1 and TRBJ2-1; no definite D call. V shed 5 bases and J shed 7 bases, with 5 bases lying between them. The germline CDR1 and CDR2 sequences are KGHDR and SFDVKD. This CDR3 has 11 amino acids.

The chain uses TRBV4-3 and TRBJ1-1; 10 positions agree with TRBD1. CDR1 and CDR2 from the germline V gene are LGHNA and YSLEER. J was trimmed by 0 bases and V by 3 bases; bases with no gene match: 1. The CDR3 consists of 15 residues. CDR3 sequence: CASSQDRGMNTEAFF. Written as DNA, the CDR3 is TGCGCCAGCAGCCAGGACAGGGGGATGAACACTGAAGCTTTCTTT.

The chain recombines TRBV7-6 with TRBJ2-1; 9 nucleotides align to TRBD2. CDR3 length equals 14 residues. CDR1 is SGHVS and CDR2 is FNYEAQ in the germline V gene. The J segment lost 10 bases and the V segment lost 4 bases, leaving 8 bases of the junction unmatched. The CDR3, as DNA: TGTGCCAGCAGCTCTCCCCTCACTAGCGGGGAGCAGTTCTTC. It codes for CASSSPLTSGEQFF.

The CDR3 DNA reads as TGTGCCAGCAGCTTAGGATGGACAGGGGTTACTGAAGCTTTCTTT. This encodes CASSLGWTGVTEAFF. The J gene is TRBJ1-1, the V gene TRBV7-2; 9 nucleotides agree with TRBD1. With 1 base clipped from V and 5 bases from J, the junction kept 5 bases outside the gene matches. The CDR3 covers 15 residues. Looked up from germline, CDR1 is SGHTA and CDR2 is FQGNSA.

The chain recombines TRBV19 with TRBJ1-1; 8 bases match TRBD1. The CDR3 runs 14 residues. Germline CDR1 LNHDA, CDR2 SQIVND (reference sequence). J was trimmed by 11 bases and V by 5 bases; bases with no gene match: 13. CDR3 protein: CASSPTGTGSLAFF. The CDR3 coding sequence is TGTGCCAGTAGTCCGACCGGGACAGGTTCCCTTGCTTTCTTT.

V usage is TRBV11-3 and J usage is TRBJ2-1; 8 nucleotides line up with TRBD2. From germline, CDR1 is SGHNT and CDR2 YENEEA. After removal of 8 bases from V and 9 bases from J, the junction contained 9 bases not matched to a gene. The CDR3 runs 13 residues. As DNA, the CDR3 is TGTGCCAGCCGCCGAAGCGGGGGCACTGAGCAGTTCTTC. The encoded protein is CASRRSGGTEQFF.

The chain couples TRBV5-6 to TRBJ2-5; D is possibly TRBD2 (5 bases). CDR3 size: 17 residues. Trimming removed 0 bases from V and 4 bases from J, with 19 bases in between. Germline V CDR1 and CDR2: SGHDT, YYEEEE. CDR3 sequence: CASSLGLLGVGRETQYF. The CDR3, as DNA: TGTGCCAGCAGCTTGGGGCTTTTGGGAGTCGGAAGAGAGACCCAGTACTTC. Filled out from reference TRBV5-6 and TRBJ2-5, the complete variable domain reads DAGVTQSPTHLIKTRGQQVTLRCSPKSGHDTVSWYQQALGQGPQFIFQYYEEEERQRGNFPDRFSGHQFPNYSSELNVNALLLGDSALYLCASSLGLLGVGRETQYFGPGTRLLVL.

DNA for the CDR3: TGTGCCAGCAGCCCCGTCGGGGGGCAAGAGACCCAGTACTTC. Encoded protein: CASSPVGGQETQYF. V gene TRBV7-2 combines with J gene TRBJ2-5; 7 bases align to TRBD2. This CDR3 has 14 amino acids. The V segment lost 5 bases and the J segment 2 bases; nucleotides outside the gene matches: 5. In germline, CDR1 is SGHTA, CDR2 FQGNSA.